A single T cell receptor beta chain is shown here with its context. How the authors handled the data: Counts of nucleated cells, estimated from reference gene primer amplification, were obtained. Clones were sequenced by immunoSEQ multiplex PCR, and TCRdb holds only the in-frame ones, with some missing. V and J calls and clone size follow that table, whereas D and trimming were derived from the DNA. In the table there are approximately 170,000 clones, about 88% of which are singletons. The data derive from a study of blood T cell repertoires in COVID-19. Study-level background: The analysed material was cDNA or gDNA that came from T cells, B-cell-depleted T cells, or PBMCs.

The CDR3 runs 15 residues. After removal of 3 bases from V and 2 bases from J, the junction contained 2 bases not matched to a gene. The germline V gene encodes CDR1 LGHNA and CDR2 YNFKEQ. The chain is built from TRBV4-2 and TRBJ2-7, with 12 bases matching TRBD2. The TCR sequence derives from a woman younger than 30 who had recovered from COVID-19. The sample comprised PBMCs or T cells enriched from blood (not recorded which). The CDR3 here is CASSHWTSGTYEQYF. The CDR3 DNA is TGTGCCAGCAGCCATTGGACTAGCGGGACCTACGAGCAGTACTTC.